Below, 29 T cell receptor beta chains from the same sample are listed, as sequenced in a study of cytomegalovirus exposure and HLA in healthy donors (dated by TCRdb to about 2017). Libraries were made using the immunoSEQ multiplex PCR assay. The multiplex PCR relied on a mix of 60 forward primers for TCR Vbeta segments and 13 reverse primers for TCR Jbeta segments. Drawn from immuneACCESS, this table holds only the in-frame rearrangements with V and J called that TCRdb kept. Clones are partly lost; checked studies trace under half to an unresolved V gene and leave the rest unexplained. In all, the sample holds 120,000 or so clones, and under 80% of those were seen once. The ten largest clones represent 3.5% to 4.5% of the sample. Sequenced: PBMCs. The receptors were gathered from a man aged 35 to 55 in good health and CMV-seropositive.

The rearrangement links TRBV19 to TRBJ1-4; possible D gene TRBD1, 5 bases. Germline V lookup: CDR1 LNHDA, CDR2 SQIVND (reference sequence). This CDR3 is 17 amino acids long. Trimming removed 6 bases from V and 8 bases from J, with 25 bases in between. Here the CDR3 DNA reads TGTGCCAGTAGACGGGGACTATCGAGCCCCGGTAGGGAAAAACTGTTTTTT. Translation gives CASRRGLSSPGREKLFF.

This chain connects TRBV4-2 to TRBJ2-6; D uncertain. CDR1 LGHNA and CDR2 YNFKEQ come from the germline V gene. Trimming took 0 bases from V and 2 from J, leaving 8 bases between them. The CDR3 totals 16 residues. CDR3 in amino acids: CASSQEEAAGANVLTF. The CDR3 nucleotides read TGTGCCAGCAGCCAAGAAGAGGCGGCTGGGGCCAACGTCCTGACTTTC.

This chain uses TRBV28 with TRBJ1-2; D gene uncertain. This CDR3 comprises 11 residues. Germline-derived CDR1 and CDR2 are MDHEN and SYDVKM. V lost 5 bases to trimming and J lost 8 bases, with 9 bases between them. The CDR3 loop reads CASSLARGYTF. CDR3 DNA sequence: TGTGCCAGCAGTCTGGCGCGGGGCTACACCTTC.

V is TRBV4-1 and J is TRBJ1-2, with TRBD1 identical over 7 bases. This CDR3 has 13 residues. After removal of 3 bases from V and 4 bases from J, the junction contained 2 bases not matched to a gene. The germline V gene has CDR1 MGHRA and CDR2 YSYEKL. The CDR3 region is CASSQGDSYGYTF. The CDR3 bases are TGCGCCAGCAGCCAGGGGGACAGCTATGGCTACACCTTC.

The rearrangement joins TRBV6-4 to TRBJ1-5; 7 bases align to TRBD1. Trimming at V came to 2 bases and at J to 0 bases, leaving 10 bases not matched to a gene. Germline assignment: CDR1 MRHNA and CDR2 SNTAGT. CDR3 size: 18 residues. CDR3 bases: TGTGCCAGCAGTGACCATACACGACAGGGCTATAGCAATCAGCCCCAGCATTTT. It codes for CASSDHTRQGYSNQPQHF.

J is TRBJ1-6 and V is TRBV7-9, with 7 bases lining up with TRBD1. This CDR3 comprises 15 residues. Germline CDR1 is SEHNR and CDR2 is FQNEAQ (reference sequence). V lost 5 bases and J lost 7; bases outside the gene matches: 8. The CDR3 region is CASSAQGDLNSPLHF. Here the CDR3 DNA reads TGTGCCAGCAGCGCCCAGGGGGATCTGAATTCACCCCTCCACTTT.

J is TRBJ2-3 and V is TRBV15; 7 positions agree with TRBD1. The CDR3 loop spans 15 amino acids. Germline V lookup: CDR1 LNHNV, CDR2 YYDKDF (reference sequence). The junction had 7 bases not matched to a gene; V was cut back by 5 bases and J by 2 bases. In DNA, the CDR3 is TGTGCCACCAGCCCCGGGACAGATTCCACAGATACGCAGTATTTT. Translating it yields CATSPGTDSTDTQYF. Drawing the rest from reference TRBV15 and TRBJ2-3, the complete variable domain is DAMVIQNPRYQVTQFGKPVTLSCSQTLNHNVMYWYQQKSSQAPKLLFHYYDKDFNNEADTPDNFQSRRPNTSFCFLDIRSPGLGDTAMYLCATSPGTDSTDTQYFGPGTRLTVL.

V and J are TRBV27 and TRBJ2-1; TRBD2 might be the D (5 bases). Germline CDR1 reads MNHEY; CDR2 reads SMNVEV (reference sequence). V was trimmed by 5 bases and J by 5 bases, leaving 13 bases between them. The CDR3 length is 14 residues. The CDR3 DNA reads TGTGCCAGCAGTACTAGTAACGCCCACAATGAGCAGTTCTTC. Translating it yields CASSTSNAHNEQFF.

The chain is built from TRBV6-5 and TRBJ2-5; the match to TRBD2 covers 10 bases. The CDR3 is 16 amino acids. Germline V gene data show CDR1 as MNHEY and CDR2 as SVGAGI. With 0 bases clipped from V and 5 bases from J, the junction kept 6 bases outside the gene matches. CDR3 in amino acids: CASSYSSGGGYETQYF. CDR3 sequence (DNA): TGTGCCAGCAGTTACTCGAGCGGGGGGGGTTATGAGACCCAGTACTTC.

This sequence joins TRBV29-1 and TRBJ1-5; possible D gene TRBD1, 5 bases. This CDR3 is built from 13 residues. Germline lookup yields CDR1 SQVTM and CDR2 ANQGSEA. With 4 bases removed from V and 2 bases from J, the gap between germline ends came to 9 bases. CDR3 in DNA: TGCAGCGTTGTTTTGACAGGCAATCAGCCCCAGCATTTT. It yields the protein CSVVLTGNQPQHF.

This clone was found a few times. The chain employs TRBV9 and TRBJ2-3; 9 positions match TRBD2. This CDR3 is built from 17 residues. With V trimmed by 2 bases and J by 4 bases, 11 bases remained unmatched. Germline V gives CDR1 SGDLS, CDR2 YYNGEE. The CDR3 nucleotides are TGTGCCAGCAGCGTTAACGCGGGAGCGGGGGGTTCAGATACGCAGTATTTT. Translation: CASSVNAGAGGSDTQYF.

This clone was recorded once. The gene calls are TRBV30 and TRBJ1-1; D not certain. Germline V gives CDR1 GTSNPN, CDR2 SVGIG (reference sequence). The length of the CDR3 is 13 residues. The ends were cut back, 4 bases at V and 0 bases at J, with 9 bases in the middle. The CDR3 reads CAWKLLMNTEAFF. The CDR3 DNA reads TGTGCCTGGAAACTGCTTATGAACACTGAAGCTTTCTTT.

The V call is TRBV2, the J call TRBJ1-1, with 7 bases fitting TRBD1. CDR3 length: 15 amino acids. V shed 4 bases, J shed 1 base, and the junction held 6 bases outside the gene matches. Germline CDR1 SNHLY, CDR2 FYNNEI. This CDR3 reads CASSADRAGNTEAFF. In DNA form, the CDR3 reads TGTGCCAGCAGTGCAGACAGGGCGGGGAACACTGAAGCTTTCTTT.

The chain has TRBV9 and TRBJ2-2, with TRBD1 identical over 7 bases. The CDR3 is 17 residues long. Per germline, CDR1 SGDLS and CDR2 YYNGEE. Trimming removed 4 bases from V and 6 bases from J; junction bases left unmatched: 15. The CDR3 DNA follows: TGTGCCAGCAGCCACGGTGGGGACAGCCTTGTCGCCGGGGAGCTGTTTTTT. Translated, it gives CASSHGGDSLVAGELFF.

This clone was observed a handful of times. The gene calls are TRBV6-5 and TRBJ2-7; TRBD2 agrees at 8 bases. Trimming removed 0 bases from V and 6 bases from J; junction bases left unmatched: 7. This CDR3 contains 15 residues. CDR1 MNHEY and CDR2 SVGAGI come from the germline V gene. The CDR3 bases are TGTGCCAGCAGTTACTCGAGCGGGAGCACCGGCGAGCAGTACTTC. Translating gives CASSYSSGSTGEQYF.

The CDR3 DNA sequence: TGTGCCAGTAGTACGGGACAGGGAGCCTACGAGCAGTACTTC. Amino acids: CASSTGQGAYEQYF. The rearrangement links TRBV19 to TRBJ2-7, with TRBD1 matching over 9 bases. The CDR3 contains 14 residues. With 4 bases clipped from V and 2 bases from J, the junction kept 3 bases outside the gene matches. CDR1 is LNHDA and CDR2 is SQIVND in the germline V gene (reference sequence).

This chain joins TRBV2 and TRBJ1-5; D may be TRBD1 (5 bases). In germline, CDR1 is SNHLY, CDR2 FYNNEI. V lost 0 bases and J 5 bases, leaving 14 bases between the germline ends. This CDR3 comprises 16 residues. The CDR3 DNA reads as TGTGCCAGCAGTGAAGCCCTGGGGGGGAGGGATCAGCCCCAGCATTTT. Translation gives CASSEALGGRDQPQHF.

This clone occurred a few times. The CDR3 nucleotides read TGTGCCAGCAGCCAAGTACGTCGTTCCAGCGGGAGGGTCCTTACCTACAATGAGCAGTTCTTC. Translated: CASSQVRRSSGRVLTYNEQFF. This sequence joins TRBV4-2 and TRBJ2-1, with 10 bases identical to TRBD2. Trimming at V came to 1 base and at J to 2 bases, leaving 17 bases not matched to a gene. The CDR3 runs 21 residues. Germline loops: CDR1 LGHNA, CDR2 YNFKEQ.

The chain has TRBV19 and TRBJ1-5; D not certain. Trimming removed 1 base from V and 5 bases from J, with 6 bases in between. Germline CDR1 and CDR2: LNHDA and SQIVND (reference sequence). This CDR3 spans 13 amino acids. CDR3 bases: TGTGCCAGTAGTATAGCCGGGTATCAGCCCCAGCATTTT. Translation: CASSIAGYQPQHF.

The V and J genes are TRBV19 and TRBJ2-7; 12 bases are a match to TRBD1. The length of the CDR3 is 15 residues. V dropped 6 bases and J dropped 5; count of bases not matched to a gene: 8. CDR1 is LNHDA, CDR2 SQIVND, per germline (reference sequence). CDR3 sequence reads: CASSLPGQGANEQYF. CDR3 sequence (DNA): TGTGCCAGTAGCCTCCCGGGACAGGGGGCAAACGAGCAGTACTTC.

The CDR3: CASSPQDRVRYEQYF. The CDR3 nucleotides read TGTGCCAGCAGTCCGCAGGACAGGGTACGGTACGAGCAGTACTTC. J is TRBJ2-7 and V is TRBV28; 8 bases map to TRBD1. CDR3 length: 15 amino acids. V was pared by 5 bases and J by 4 bases, with 10 bases of the junction left unmatched. In germline, CDR1 is MDHEN, CDR2 SYDVKM. Full variable domain (rest looked up from reference TRBV28 and TRBJ2-7): DVKVTQSSRYLVKRTGEKVFLECVQDMDHENMFWYRQDPGLGLRLIYFSYDVKMKEKGDIPEGYSVSREKKERFSLILESASTNQTSMYLCASSPQDRVRYEQYFGPGTRLTVT.

This clone has a single count. The chain carries TRBV4-2 and TRBJ2-7, with 10 bases lining up with TRBD1. The CDR3 sequence is 13 residues long. Germline-derived CDR1 and CDR2 are LGHNA and YNFKEQ. With 4 bases clipped from V and 4 bases from J, the junction kept 1 base outside the gene matches. The CDR3: CASSPDRGYEQYF. CDR3 coding DNA: TGTGCCAGCAGCCCGGACAGGGGGTACGAGCAGTACTTC.

V is TRBV28 and J is TRBJ2-7; maybe TRBD2 (5 bases). This CDR3 has 15 residues. The V end lost 3 bases, the J end lost 1 base, and 13 bases lay between the germline ends. Germline V gives CDR1 MDHEN, CDR2 SYDVKM. The CDR3 nucleotides read TGTGCCAGCAGTTTTGGCGCCAGCGGTTCCTACGAGCAGTACTTC. Protein sequence: CASSFGASGSYEQYF.

This chain uses TRBV5-1 with TRBJ2-2; the match to TRBD2 covers 7 bases. CDR1 is SGHRS and CDR2 is YFSETQ in the germline V gene. With 2 bases clipped from V and 0 bases from J, the junction kept 4 bases outside the gene matches. CDR3 length: 16 residues. CDR3 nucleotides: TGCGCCAGCAGCTTAGCGGGGCCACCGAACACCGGGGAGCTGTTTTTT. This codes for CASSLAGPPNTGELFF.

The chain has TRBV6-1 and TRBJ2-1; D gene uncertain. The CDR3 loop spans 13 amino acids. V was shortened by 2 bases and J by 6 bases, with 8 bases between the two germline ends. From germline, CDR1 is MNHNS and CDR2 SASEGT. DNA for the CDR3: TGTGCCAGCAGTGAACCCGTGTTCAATGAGCAGTTCTTC. Translated, it gives CASSEPVFNEQFF.

The chain uses TRBV5-4 and TRBJ1-4; D may be TRBD1 (5 bases). The CDR3 sequence is 15 residues long. Trimming took 4 bases from V and 3 from J, leaving 13 bases between them. CDR1 is SGHNT and CDR2 is YYREEE in the germline V gene (reference sequence). The CDR3 loop reads CASSPREGANEKLFF. In nucleotides, the CDR3 is TGTGCCAGCAGCCCTCGCGAAGGGGCTAATGAAAAACTGTTTTTT.

The rearrangement links TRBV28 to TRBJ2-3; TRBD2 matches at 10 bases. The CDR3 sequence is 15 residues long. After removal of 3 bases from V and 6 bases from J, the junction contained 6 bases not matched to a gene. Germline assignment: CDR1 MDHEN and CDR2 SYDVKM. The CDR3 DNA is TGTGCCAGCAGTTTTTCTCTAGCGGGAGCCGATACGCAGTATTTT. This codes for CASSFSLAGADTQYF.

This CDR3 is CASNRGYQETQYF. The CDR3 nucleotides are TGTGCCAGTAACAGGGGCTACCAAGAGACCCAGTACTTC. The chain combines TRBV19 with TRBJ2-5, with 7 bases fitting TRBD1. Per the germline V gene, CDR1 is LNHDA and CDR2 is SQIVND (reference sequence). After removal of 7 bases from V and 0 bases from J, the junction contained 2 bases not matched to a gene. The CDR3 is made up of 13 amino acids.

The chain uses TRBV15 and TRBJ2-4, with TRBD1 identical over 7 bases. Trimming took 1 base from V and 0 from J; bases not matched to a gene: 3. Germline lookup yields CDR1 LNHNV and CDR2 YYDKDF (reference sequence). The CDR3 totals 16 residues. CDR3 protein: CATSRAGTVAKNIQYF. The CDR3 nucleotides read TGTGCCACCAGCAGAGCCGGGACAGTAGCCAAAAACATTCAGTACTTC.